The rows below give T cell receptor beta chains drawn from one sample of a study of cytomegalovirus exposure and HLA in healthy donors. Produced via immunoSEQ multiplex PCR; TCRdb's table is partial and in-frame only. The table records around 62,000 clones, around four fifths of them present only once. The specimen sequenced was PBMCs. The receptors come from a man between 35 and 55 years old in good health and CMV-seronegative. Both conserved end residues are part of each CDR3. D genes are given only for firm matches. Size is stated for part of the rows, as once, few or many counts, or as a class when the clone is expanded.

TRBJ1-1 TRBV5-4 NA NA TGTGCCAGCAGTAAAACAGGGAACACTGAAGCTTTCTTT CASSKTGNTEAFF
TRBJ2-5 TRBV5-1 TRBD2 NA TGCGCCAGCAGCTTTAACCTAGGGACTAGCGGGCAAGAGACCCAGTACTTC CASSFNLGTSGQETQYF
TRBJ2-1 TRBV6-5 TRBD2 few TGTGCCAGCAGCCCCGGACTAGCGGGGGGCAATGAGCAGTTCTTC CASSPGLAGGNEQFF
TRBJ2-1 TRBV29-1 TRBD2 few TGCAGCGTGCCCGGGACTAGCGGGAGGGCCGTCGCTAATGAGCAGTTCTTC CSVPGTSGRAVANEQFF
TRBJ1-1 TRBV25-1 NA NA TGTGCCAGCAGTGAAAAGAGGGAAGCTTTCTTT CASSEKREAFF
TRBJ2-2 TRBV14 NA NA TGTGCCAGCAGCCAGGGCAGATACACCGGGGAGCTGTTTTTT CASSQGRYTGELFF
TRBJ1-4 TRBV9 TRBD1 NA TGTGCCAGCAGCCCCGCAGGACAGGGTTATGAAAAACTGTTTTTT CASSPAGQGYEKLFF
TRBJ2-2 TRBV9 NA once TGTGCCAGCACCCGCGACAGGGCGGGGACCGGGGAGCTGTTTTTT CASTRDRAGTGELFF
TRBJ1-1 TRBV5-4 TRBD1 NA TGTGCCAGCAGCTCACGGACAGGGAATGGGAACACTGAAGCTTTCTTT CASSSRTGNGNTEAFF
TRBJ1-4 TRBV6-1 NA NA TGTGCCAGCAGTGAAGGCAGGGTTAATGAAAAACTGTTTTTT CASSEGRVNEKLFF
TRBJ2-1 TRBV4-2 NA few TGTGCCAGCAGCCAAGAGGGGGGGGCCCCCTACAATGAGCAGTTCTTC CASSQEGGAPYNEQFF
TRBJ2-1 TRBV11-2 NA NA TGTGCCAGCAGCTACGGACAGGGGCTAGCGGGAGACAATGAGCAGTTCTTC CASSYGQGLAGDNEQFF
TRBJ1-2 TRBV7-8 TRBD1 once TGTGCCAGCAGAGGGTCAAGGACAGGAGGCTACACCTTC CASRGSRTGGYTF
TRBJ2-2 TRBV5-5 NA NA TGTGCCAGCAGCGAAACAGGGAACACCGGGGAGCTGTTTTTT CASSETGNTGELFF
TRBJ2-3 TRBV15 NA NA TGTGCCACCAGTTCCTCGTCGGGGTACTATAGCACAGATACGCAGTATTTT CATSSSSGYYSTDTQYF
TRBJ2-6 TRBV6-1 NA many TGTGCCAGCAGTGAAAGGGGCTCTGGGGCCAACGTCCTGACTTTC CASSERGSGANVLTF
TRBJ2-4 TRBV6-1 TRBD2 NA TGTGCCAGTCGCGGGGGGCCTTTAGCCAAAAACATTCAGTACTTC CASRGGPLAKNIQYF
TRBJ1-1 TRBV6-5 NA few TGTGCCAGCAGTTACAAGGGGACTGAAGCTTTCTTT CASSYKGTEAFF
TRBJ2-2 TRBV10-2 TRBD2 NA TGCGCCAGCAGTGACCCGGGGGGACTAGGGGGGATCGGGGAGCTGTTTTTT CASSDPGGLGGIGELFF
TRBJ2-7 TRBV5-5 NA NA TGTGCCAGCAGCCTGGGGGGCCCCTACGAGCAGTACTTC CASSLGGPYEQYF
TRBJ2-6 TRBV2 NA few TGTGCCAGCAGACCCAACCTCTGGGGGGTCCCTGGGGCCAACGTCCTGACTTTC CASRPNLWGVPGANVLTF
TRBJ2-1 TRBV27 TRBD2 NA TGTGCCAGCAGTTCAGGGGGACTAGCGGACAATGAGCAGTTCTTC CASSSGGLADNEQFF
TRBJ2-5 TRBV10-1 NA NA TGCGCCAGCGGTGAGCTTAAGGCAGGCCAAGAGACCCAGTACTTC CASGELKAGQETQYF
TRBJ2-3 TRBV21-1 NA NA TGTGCCAGCAGCCCCCGGGAACTCCTTGGGACGCAGTATTTT CASSPRELLGTQYF
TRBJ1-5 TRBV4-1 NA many TGCGCCAGCAGCCAGGATGGGGGAGGGGGCAATCAGCCCCAGCATTTT CASSQDGGGGNQPQHF
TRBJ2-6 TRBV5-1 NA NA TGCGCCAGCAGCTTCTCCCTCTCAGGGTCCTCTGGGGCCAACGTCCTGACTTTC CASSFSLSGSSGANVLTF
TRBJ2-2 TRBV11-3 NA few TGTGCCAGCAGCTTAGAAACATTCTCGAACACCGGGGAGCTGTTTTTT CASSLETFSNTGELFF
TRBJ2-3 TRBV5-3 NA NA TGTGCCAGAAGCCGCCTCAGGGGCCATGACACAGATACGCAGTATTTT CARSRLRGHDTDTQYF
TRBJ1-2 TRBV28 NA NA TGTGCCAGCATTCGCGGACACGGAAACTATGGCTACACCTTC CASIRGHGNYGYTF
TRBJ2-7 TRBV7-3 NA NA TGTGCCAGCAGCACGACAGGGAATAGTGGCGGGGACGAGCAGTACTTC CASSTTGNSGGDEQYF
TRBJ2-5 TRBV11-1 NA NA TGTGCCAGCAGCTCGTCGACAGGGAGGTCGGGAGAGACCCAGTACTTC CASSSSTGRSGETQYF
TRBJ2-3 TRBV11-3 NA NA TGTGCCAGCAGCTTAGAGGCTCAATATACGCAGTATTTT CASSLEAQYTQYF
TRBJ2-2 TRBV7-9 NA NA TGTGCCAGCAGCTTGTATGGGCCAGCGAACACCGGGGAGCTGTTTTTT CASSLYGPANTGELFF
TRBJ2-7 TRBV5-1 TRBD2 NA TGCGCCAGCAGCTCCTCGGGGGGCGAGCAGTACTTC CASSSSGGEQYF
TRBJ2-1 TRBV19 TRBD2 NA TGTGCCAGTAGTACTACAGCGGGAGGGACACCCGGTGAGCAGTTCTTC CASSTTAGGTPGEQFF
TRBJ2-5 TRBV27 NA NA TGTGCCAGCAAGGTGGGCGGGGCCTCGGGGACCCAGTACTTC CASKVGGASGTQYF
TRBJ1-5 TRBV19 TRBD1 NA TGTGCCAGTAGCCCCCCCCCGGGACAGTTTCAGCCCCAGCATTTT CASSPPPGQFQPQHF
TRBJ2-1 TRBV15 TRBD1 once TGTGCCACCAGCAGAGATAGGACAGGGGGTAGGGCTAACAATGAGCAGTTCTTC CATSRDRTGGRANNEQFF
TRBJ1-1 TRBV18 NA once TGTGCCAGCTCACGGGCAGGGGCGAACACTGAAGCTTTCTTT CASSRAGANTEAFF
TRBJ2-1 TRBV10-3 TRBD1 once TGTGCCATCAGAGAACAGGGGCTCCCCTACAATGAGCAGTTCTTC CAIREQGLPYNEQFF
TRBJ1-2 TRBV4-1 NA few TGCGCCAGCAGCGACCGTCGCGCGACCAGGGGCTACACCTTC CASSDRRATRGYTF
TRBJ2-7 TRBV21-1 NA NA TGTGCCAGCAGCGGCGGGGACTCCTACGAGCAGTACTTC CASSGGDSYEQYF
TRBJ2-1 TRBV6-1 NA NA TGTGCCAGCAGTGAAGGAGGGTATGAGCAGTTCTTC CASSEGGYEQFF
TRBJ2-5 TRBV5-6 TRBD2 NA TGTGCCAGCAGCTTGACTAGCGGAAACCAAGAGACCCAGTACTTC CASSLTSGNQETQYF
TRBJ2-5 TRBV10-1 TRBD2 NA TGCGCCAGCAGTGAGTCGACTAGCGGGAGGCGAGAGACCCAGTACTTC CASSESTSGRRETQYF
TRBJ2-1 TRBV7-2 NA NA TGTGCCAGCAGCTTCTGGGGCGAGCAGTTCTTC CASSFWGEQFF
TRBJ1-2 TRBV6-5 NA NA TGTGCCAGCAGTTACGCAGGGGTTATGGGAAACTATGGCTACACCTTC CASSYAGVMGNYGYTF
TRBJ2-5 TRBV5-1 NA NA TGCGCCAGCAGCCTGGGGGGCGTAGTGGGTCAAGAGACCCAGTACTTC CASSLGGVVGQETQYF
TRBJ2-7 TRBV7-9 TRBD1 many TGTGCCAGCAGCTCCTCAGACAGGGCCTCCTACGAGCAGTACTTC CASSSSDRASYEQYF
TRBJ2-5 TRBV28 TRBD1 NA TGTGCCAGCAGTTCCCTTGACAGGGGGCAAGAGACCCAGTACTTC CASSSLDRGQETQYF
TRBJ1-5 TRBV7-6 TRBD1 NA TGTGCCAGCAGCTTATCCCCGGCAGGGGGGAATCAGCCCCAGCATTTT CASSLSPAGGNQPQHF
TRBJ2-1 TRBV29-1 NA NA TGCAGCGTTGCCCTATTAAATCCAGGGGCGCGAGGTGAGCAGTTCTTC CSVALLNPGARGEQFF
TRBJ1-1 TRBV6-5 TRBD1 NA TGTGCCAGCAGTTTTGACAGGGGGTTAACTGAAGCTTTCTTT CASSFDRGLTEAFF